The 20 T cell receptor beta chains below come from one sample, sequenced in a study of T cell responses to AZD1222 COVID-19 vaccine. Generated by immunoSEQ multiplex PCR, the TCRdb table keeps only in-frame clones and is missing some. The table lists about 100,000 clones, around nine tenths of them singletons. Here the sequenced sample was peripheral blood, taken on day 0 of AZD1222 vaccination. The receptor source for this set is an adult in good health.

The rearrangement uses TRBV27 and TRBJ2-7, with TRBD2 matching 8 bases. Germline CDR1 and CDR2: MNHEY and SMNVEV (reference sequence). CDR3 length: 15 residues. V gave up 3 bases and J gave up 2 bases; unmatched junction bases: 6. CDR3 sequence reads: CASSFLLAAAYEQYF. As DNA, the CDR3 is TGTGCCAGCAGTTTTCTACTAGCGGCGGCCTACGAGCAGTACTTC.

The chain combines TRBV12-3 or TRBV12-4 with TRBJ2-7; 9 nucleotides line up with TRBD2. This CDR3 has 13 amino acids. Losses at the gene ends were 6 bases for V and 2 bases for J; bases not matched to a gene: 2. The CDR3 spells CASRPSGTYEQYF. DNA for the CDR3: TGTGCCAGCAGGCCTAGCGGGACCTACGAGCAGTACTTC.

In DNA, the CDR3 is TGTGCCAGCAGTGCCCCCGGGGGAGGCTACACCTTC. Translating it yields CASSAPGGGYTF. This sequence joins TRBV27 and TRBJ1-2; maybe TRBD1 (5 bases). V was pared by 5 bases and J by 8 bases, with 12 bases between. The CDR3 covers 12 residues. CDR1 is MNHEY and CDR2 is SMNVEV in the germline V gene (reference sequence).

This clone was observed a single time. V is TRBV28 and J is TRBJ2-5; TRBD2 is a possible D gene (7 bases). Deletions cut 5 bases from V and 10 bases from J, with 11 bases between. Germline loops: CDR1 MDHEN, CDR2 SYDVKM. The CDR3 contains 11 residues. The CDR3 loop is CASSSRGGQYF. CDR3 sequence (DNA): TGTGCCAGCAGTAGTAGGGGGGGCCAGTACTTC.

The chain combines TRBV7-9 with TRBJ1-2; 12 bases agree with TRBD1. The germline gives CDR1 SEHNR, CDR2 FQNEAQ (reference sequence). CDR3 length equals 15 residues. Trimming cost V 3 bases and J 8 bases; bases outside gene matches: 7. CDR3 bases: TGTGCCAGCAGCTTGGGGACAGGGGGCGCAGAGGGCTACACCTTC. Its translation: CASSLGTGGAEGYTF.

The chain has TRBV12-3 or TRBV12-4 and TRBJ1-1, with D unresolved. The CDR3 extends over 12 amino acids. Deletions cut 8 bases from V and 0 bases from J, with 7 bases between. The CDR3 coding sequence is TGTGCCAGCGGACGGCTGAACACTGAAGCTTTCTTT. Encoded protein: CASGRLNTEAFF.

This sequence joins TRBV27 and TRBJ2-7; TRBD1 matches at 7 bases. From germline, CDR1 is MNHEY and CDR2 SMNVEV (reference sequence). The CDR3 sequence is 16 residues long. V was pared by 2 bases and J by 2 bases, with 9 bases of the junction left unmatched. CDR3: CASSLRFSGTAYEQYF. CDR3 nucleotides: TGTGCCAGCAGTTTAAGATTTAGTGGGACAGCCTACGAGCAGTACTTC.

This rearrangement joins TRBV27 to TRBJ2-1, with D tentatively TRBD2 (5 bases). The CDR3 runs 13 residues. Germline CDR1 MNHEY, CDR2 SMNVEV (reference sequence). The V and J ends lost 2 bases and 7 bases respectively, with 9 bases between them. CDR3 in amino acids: CASSLPGRNEQFF. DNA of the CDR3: TGTGCCAGCAGTTTACCGGGAAGGAATGAGCAGTTCTTC.

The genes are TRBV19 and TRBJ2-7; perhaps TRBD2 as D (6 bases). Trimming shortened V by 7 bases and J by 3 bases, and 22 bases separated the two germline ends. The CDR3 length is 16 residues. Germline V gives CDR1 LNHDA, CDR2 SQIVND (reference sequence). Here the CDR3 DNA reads TGTGCCAGTAAGGGCCCCGGGACTCCGGCTGGCTACGAGCAGTACTTC. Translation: CASKGPGTPAGYEQYF.

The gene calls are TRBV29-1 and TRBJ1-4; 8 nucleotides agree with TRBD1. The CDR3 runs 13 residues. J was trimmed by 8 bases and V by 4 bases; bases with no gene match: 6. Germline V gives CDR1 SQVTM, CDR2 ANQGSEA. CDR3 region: CSVGQGRGEKLFF. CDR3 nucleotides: TGCAGCGTTGGACAGGGGCGGGGGGAAAAACTGTTTTTT.

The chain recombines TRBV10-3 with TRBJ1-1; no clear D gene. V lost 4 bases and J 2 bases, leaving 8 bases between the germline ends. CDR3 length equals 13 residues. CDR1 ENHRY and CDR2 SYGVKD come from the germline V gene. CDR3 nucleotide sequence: TGTGCCATCAGTGGCCAGGCAAACACTGAAGCTTTCTTT. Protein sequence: CAISGQANTEAFF.

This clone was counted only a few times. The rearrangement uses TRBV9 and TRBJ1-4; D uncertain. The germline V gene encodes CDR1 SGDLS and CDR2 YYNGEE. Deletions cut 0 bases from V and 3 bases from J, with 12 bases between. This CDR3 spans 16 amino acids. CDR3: CASSVGSGISNEKLFF. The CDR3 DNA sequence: TGTGCCAGCAGCGTAGGGTCTGGGATTTCTAATGAAAAACTGTTTTTT. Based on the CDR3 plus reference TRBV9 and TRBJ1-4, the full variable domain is DSGVTQTPKHLITATGQRVTLRCSPRSGDLSVYWYQQSLDQGLQFLIQYYNGEERAKGNILERFSAQQFPDLHSELNLSSLELGDSALYFCASSVGSGISNEKLFFGSGTQLSVL.

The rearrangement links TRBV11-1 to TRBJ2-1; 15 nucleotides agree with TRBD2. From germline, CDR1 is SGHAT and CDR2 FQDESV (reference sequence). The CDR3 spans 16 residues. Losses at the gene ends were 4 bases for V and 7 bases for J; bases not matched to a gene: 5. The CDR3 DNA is TGTGCCAGCAGCTCTTCCGGGACTAGCGGGGGGAATGAGCAGTTCTTC. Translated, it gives CASSSSGTSGGNEQFF.

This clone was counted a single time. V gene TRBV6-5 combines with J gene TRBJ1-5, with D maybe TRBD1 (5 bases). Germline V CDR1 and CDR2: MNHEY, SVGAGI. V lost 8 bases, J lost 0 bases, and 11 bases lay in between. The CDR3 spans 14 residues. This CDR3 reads CASAGSTSNQPQHF. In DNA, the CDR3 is TGTGCCAGCGCAGGGTCAACTAGCAATCAGCCCCAGCATTTT.

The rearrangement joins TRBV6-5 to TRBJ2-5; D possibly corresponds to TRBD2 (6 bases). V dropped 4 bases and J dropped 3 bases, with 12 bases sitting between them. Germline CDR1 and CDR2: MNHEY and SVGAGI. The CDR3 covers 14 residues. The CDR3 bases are TGTGCCAGCAGTTTCCCGGGGGATGAAGAGACCCAGTACTTC. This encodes CASSFPGDEETQYF.

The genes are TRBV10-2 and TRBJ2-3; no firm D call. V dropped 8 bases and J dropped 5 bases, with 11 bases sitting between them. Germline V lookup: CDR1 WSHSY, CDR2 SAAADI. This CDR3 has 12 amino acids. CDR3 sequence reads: CASGSLGDTQYF. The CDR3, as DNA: TGCGCCAGCGGGTCCCTTGGAGATACGCAGTATTTT.

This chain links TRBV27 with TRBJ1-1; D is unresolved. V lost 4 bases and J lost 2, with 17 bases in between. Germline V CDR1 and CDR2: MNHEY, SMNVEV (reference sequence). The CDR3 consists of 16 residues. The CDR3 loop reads CASSSQPLGSNTEAFF. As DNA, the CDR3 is TGTGCCAGCAGTTCCCAGCCCCTCGGGAGTAACACTGAAGCTTTCTTT.

CDR3 region: CASSLESGFGQPQHF. In DNA form, the CDR3 reads TGTGCCAGCAGCTTAGAGTCAGGGTTCGGTCAGCCCCAGCATTTT. The rearrangement joins TRBV7-8 to TRBJ1-5; TRBD1 is a possible D gene (5 bases). Germline V lookup: CDR1 SGHVS, CDR2 FQNEAQ. The CDR3 loop spans 15 amino acids. Trimming pared 1 base from V and 6 bases from J, leaving 13 bases between.

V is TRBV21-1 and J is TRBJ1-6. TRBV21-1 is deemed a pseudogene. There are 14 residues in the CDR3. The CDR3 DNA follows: TGTGCCAGCCGCCTTGGGGGAGAATATTCACCCCTCCACTTT. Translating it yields CASRLGGEYSPLHF.

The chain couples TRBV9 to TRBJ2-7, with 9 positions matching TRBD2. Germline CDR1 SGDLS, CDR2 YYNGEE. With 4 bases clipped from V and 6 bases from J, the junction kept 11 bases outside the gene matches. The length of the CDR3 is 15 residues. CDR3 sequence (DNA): TGTGCCAGCAGCCCCACGGGACTAGCCGAGGGCGAGCAGTACTTC. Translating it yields CASSPTGLAEGEQYF.